There are a few counts of the clone carrying this T cell receptor (beta chain). The antigen is not known. The data are from a study of response to subunit inactivated influenza vaccine. Whole-study findings and limits: With each seasonal influenza vaccination, the authors suggested, few new T cells are recruited.

TCRdb re-called the RT-PCR reads with MiXCR, one entry per CDR3 protein. Here the sample spans hundreds of thousands of distinct CDR3 sequences, roughly 14% being singletons. The receptor was derived from a man between 50 and 59 years old who received an inactivated influenza vaccine. The sample in question was PBMCs from blood, obtained roughly 2 weeks before vaccination.

The CDR3 loop reads CARDPGQENQPQHF. The CDR3 DNA is TGTGCCAGAGACCCCGGACAGGAGAATCAGCCCCAGCATTTT. The chain joins TRBV6-2 or TRBV6-3 to TRBJ1-5; 7 bases match TRBD1. CDR3 size: 14 residues. After removal of 9 bases from V and 4 bases from J, the junction contained 9 bases not matched to a gene. Looked up from germline, CDR1 is MNHEY and CDR2 is SVGEGT.